This T cell receptor beta chain stems from a study of blood T cell repertoires in COVID-19. Study-level background: Specimens from acute and convalescent COVID-19 originated in the United States, Italy and Spain.

As processed by the authors: How many nucleated cells were present was estimated from reference gene primer amplification. Repertoires were generated with immunoSEQ multiplex PCR, while TCRdb's copy carries only in-frame clones and drops some. The DNA was the basis for D and trimming; V, J and clone size are from that table. The repertoire holds about 130,000 clones, with over 70% as singletons. The sequence was collected from a woman aged 50 to 60 with acute or convalescent COVID-19. The sequencing input was peripheral blood.

This CDR3 reads CACLRLAGTYEQYF. Here the CDR3 DNA reads TGTGCCTGCCTCCGACTAGCGGGAACCTACGAGCAGTACTTC. The chain is built from TRBV6-5 and TRBJ2-7; 11 bases map to TRBD2. The germline gives CDR1 MNHEY, CDR2 SVGAGI. This CDR3 has 14 amino acids. After removal of 11 bases from V and 2 bases from J, the junction contained 8 bases not matched to a gene.